This T cell receptor (beta chain) was sequenced for a study of blood T cell repertoires in COVID-19. Study overall: The United States, Italy and Spain were the sources of the acute and convalescent COVID-19 samples. Nucleic acid was either cDNA or gDNA, and it came from T cells, B-cell-depleted T cells, or PBMCs.

Germline CDR1 reads LGHDT; CDR2 reads YNNKEL (reference sequence). The J segment lost 7 bases and the V segment lost 2 bases, leaving 6 bases of the junction unmatched. This CDR3 region has 16 residues. Under the authors' procedure: Amplified reference gene primers provided the basis for estimating nucleated cell counts. Clones were sequenced by immunoSEQ multiplex PCR, and TCRdb holds only the in-frame ones, with some missing. V, J and clone size were drawn from that table, and D and trimming were deduced from the DNA. The data hold under 250,000 clones, with over 75% observed a single time. One Seattle source followed patients from active infection through their disease course.

The sequence was collected from a man aged 45 to 65 with COVID-19, enrolled during active disease. The chain uses TRBV3-1 (or the pseudogene TRBV3-2) and TRBJ1-6, with 9 bases lining up with TRBD1. The material sequenced was peripheral blood. This chain's CDR3 is CASSQQPGTGNSPLHF. As DNA, the CDR3 is TGTGCCAGCAGCCAACAACCCGGGACAGGGAATTCACCCCTCCACTTT.